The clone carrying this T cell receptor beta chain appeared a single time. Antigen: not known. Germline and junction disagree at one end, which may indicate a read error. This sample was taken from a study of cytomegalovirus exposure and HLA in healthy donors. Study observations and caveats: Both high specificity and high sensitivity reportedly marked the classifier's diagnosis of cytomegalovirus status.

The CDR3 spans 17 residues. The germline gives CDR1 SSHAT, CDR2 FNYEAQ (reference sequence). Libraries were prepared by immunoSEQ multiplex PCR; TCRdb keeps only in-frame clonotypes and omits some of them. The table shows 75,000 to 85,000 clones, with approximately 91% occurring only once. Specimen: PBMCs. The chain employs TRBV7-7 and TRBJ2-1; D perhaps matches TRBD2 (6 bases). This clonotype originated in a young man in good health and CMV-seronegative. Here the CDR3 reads CASSLGVGGDLYNEQFF. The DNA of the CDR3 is TGTGCTAGCAGCTTAGGGGTGGGAGGTGACCTTTACAATGAGCAGTTCTTC.